Listed here is a single T cell receptor (beta chain). These data come from a study of immune evolution from preneoplasia to lung adenocarcinoma. From germline, CDR1 is SGHTA and CDR2 FQGNSA. The CDR3 spans 13 residues. The junction had 3 bases not matched to a gene; V was cut back by 3 bases and J by 4 bases. Repertoires were generated with immunoSEQ multiplex PCR, while TCRdb's copy carries only in-frame clones and drops some. Of approximately 26,000 clones listed, just under 75% are singletons. Sequencing input: FFPE invasive lung adenocarcinoma tissue. The TCR comes from a person aged 55-75 years with invasive lung adenocarcinoma. Some clones in this sample may be carry-over from other donors' samples. V gene TRBV7-2 combines with J gene TRBJ2-7; 7 nucleotides align to TRBD1. Here the CDR3 reads CASSLGQRYEQYF. CDR3 nucleotides: TGTGCCAGCAGCTTGGGACAGAGGTACGAGCAGTACTTC.